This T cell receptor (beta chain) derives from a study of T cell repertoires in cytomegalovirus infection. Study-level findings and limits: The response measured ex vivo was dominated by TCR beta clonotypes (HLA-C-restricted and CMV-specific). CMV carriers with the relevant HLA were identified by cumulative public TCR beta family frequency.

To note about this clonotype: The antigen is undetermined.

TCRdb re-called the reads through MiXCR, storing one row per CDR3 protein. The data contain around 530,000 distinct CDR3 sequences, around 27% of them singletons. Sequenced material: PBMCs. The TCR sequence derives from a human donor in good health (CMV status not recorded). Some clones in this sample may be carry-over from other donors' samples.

The CDR3 bases are TGTGCCAGCAGCTTAGGGACCCTAAGTGGTGAAGCTTTCTTT. Its protein product is CASSLGTLSGEAFF. The chain couples TRBV7-2 to TRBJ1-1, with D uncertain. Germline lookup yields CDR1 SGHTA and CDR2 FQGNSA. Trimming pared 1 base from V and 7 bases from J, leaving 13 bases between. This CDR3 has 14 residues.